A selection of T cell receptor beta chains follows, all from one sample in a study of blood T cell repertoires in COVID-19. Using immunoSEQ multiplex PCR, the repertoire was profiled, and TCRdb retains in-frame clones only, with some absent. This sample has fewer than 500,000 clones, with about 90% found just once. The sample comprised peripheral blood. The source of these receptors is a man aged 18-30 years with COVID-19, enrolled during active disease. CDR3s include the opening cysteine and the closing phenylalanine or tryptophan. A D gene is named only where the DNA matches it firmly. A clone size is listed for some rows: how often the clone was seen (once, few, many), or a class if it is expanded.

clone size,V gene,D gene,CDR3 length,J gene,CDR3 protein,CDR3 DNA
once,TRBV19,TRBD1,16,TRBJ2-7,CASSSWSTGSFAEQYF,TGTGCCAGTAGTTCGTGGTCGACAGGGAGTTTTGCCGAGCAGTACTTC
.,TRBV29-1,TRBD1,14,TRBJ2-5,CSVARTGGGKTQYF,TGCAGCGTAGCCCGGACAGGGGGCGGGAAGACCCAGTACTTC
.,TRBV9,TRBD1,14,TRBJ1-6,CASSDDRANSPLHF,TGTGCCAGCAGCGACGACAGGGCTAATTCACCCCTCCACTTT
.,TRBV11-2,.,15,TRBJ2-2,CASSLVGLETGELFF,TGTGCCAGCAGCTTAGTGGGTTTGGAGACCGGGGAGCTGTTTTTT
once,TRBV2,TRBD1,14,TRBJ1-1,CASTYGQGNTEAFF,TGTGCCAGCACGTACGGACAGGGGAACACTGAAGCTTTCTTT
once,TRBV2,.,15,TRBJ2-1,CASSGRGVAPNEQFF,TGTGCCAGCAGCGGCCGCGGGGTAGCCCCTAATGAGCAGTTCTTC
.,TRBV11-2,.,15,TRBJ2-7,CASSLSASELYEQYF,TGTGCCAGCAGCTTATCGGCTAGCGAGCTCTACGAGCAGTACTTC
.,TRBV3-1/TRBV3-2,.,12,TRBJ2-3,CASSQVLDTQYF,TGTGCCAGCAGCCAAGTCTTAGATACGCAGTATTTT
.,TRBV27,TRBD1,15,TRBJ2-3,CASSWGTGSADTQYF,TGTGCCAGCAGTTGGGGGACAGGGTCTGCTGATACGCAGTATTTT
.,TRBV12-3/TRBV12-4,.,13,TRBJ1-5,CASSLNGYQPQHF,TGTGCCAGCAGTTTAAACGGGTATCAGCCCCAGCATTTT
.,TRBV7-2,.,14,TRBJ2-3,CASSSPLAKYTQYF,TGTGCCAGCAGCTCCCCCTTAGCGAAGTATACGCAGTATTTT
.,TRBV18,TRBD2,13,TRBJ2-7,CASSPGLAYEQYF,TGTGCCAGCTCACCAGGACTAGCCTACGAGCAGTACTTC
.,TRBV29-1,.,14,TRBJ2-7,CRRHKGRATYEQYF,TGCAGGCGCCACAAAGGGCGGGCGACCTACGAGCAGTACTTC